This TCR beta chain was obtained from a study of blood T cell repertoires in COVID-19 (dated by TCRdb to 2020 to 2022). About the full investigation: Samples from collaborators originated in the United States, Italy and Spain and spanned both the acute and convalescent phases of COVID-19. The material from the prospective study consisted of cDNA or gDNA derived from T cells, B-cell-depleted T cells, or PBMCs. Subjects who had been exposed to COVID-19, were actively infected with it, or had recovered from it provided the deeply sampled blood TCRbeta repertoires that made up the dataset. The repertoires were released in a freely available public database meant as a resource for research on the immune response to SARS-CoV-2. Samples came from the ongoing ImmuneRACE study (first 160 participants) plus 1,254 subjects from 6 global collaborators. Nearly every sample came with metadata listing a de-identified subject ID, COVID-19 status, age in years and sex. HLA class I and class II types, where available, came from metadata supplied by the sample provider rather than from assay-based typing. The investigation overall reported the following: The amount of clinical and demographic metadata varied by source and participant and was provided uncurated.

In the germline V gene (reference sequence), CDR1 corresponds to LNHDA and CDR2 to SQIVND. The V end gives up 5 bases and the J end 8 bases, leaving 17 bases in the junction not matched to a gene. The CDR3 starts with the cysteine, ends with the phenylalanine, and has 16 residues. Only CDR3 DNA is held: 48 bases, read in frame from base 1. TCRbeta CDR3 regions were amplified from genomic DNA using the immunoSEQ Assay, a bias-controlled multiplex PCR. As for how the authors treated the data: The number of nucleated cells in each sample was estimated by amplification of reference gene primers within the assay. To quantify the absolute abundance of each unique TCRbeta CDR3 rearrangement, sequence reads were collapsed and filtered. For each sample, productive Simpson clonality was calculated as the square root of Simpson's diversity index across productive rearrangements. As stored in TCRdb, this immuneACCESS dataset retains in-frame rearrangements with V and J assigned. A fraction of the clones does not appear; measured against another copy, unresolved V genes explain less than half of the discrepancy, and the remainder lacks a known reason. V, J and clone size are those of that table, while D and trimming were read from the DNA. Recorded for this sample are about 120,000 clones; about 74% of them occurred a single time. Of the sample, approximately 5.7% is held by the ten largest clones.

On this clone: What this receptor recognizes is not known. The input lacks base qualities; no much larger clone sits a single base away.

The collaborating institutions used their own protocols to collect whole blood in K2EDTA tubes. For TCRbeta analysis, collaborators shipped samples in one of three forms: frozen whole blood, isolated PBMCs, or DNA extracted from either of those sample types. The V and J genes are TRBV19 and TRBJ1-2, and 7 junctional nucleotides match TRBD1. The sample taken for sequencing was peripheral blood. The clonotype originates from a man in his fifties or sixties with acute or convalescent COVID-19. The nucleotide sequence is TGTGCCAGTAGTCAAAGTGAACTTCGACAGGGAGTCGGCTACACCTTC. Translated, it gives CASSQSELRQGVGYTF.